The 14 T cell receptor beta chains listed next were all sequenced from one sample in a study of radiation and T cells in renal cell carcinoma. The data were produced by immunoSEQ multiplex PCR, yet TCRdb's version contains in-frame clones alone and is incomplete. The data show some 26,000 clones, with 65% to 85% seen just once and roughly 31% held by the top ten. Specified time point: blood 2 weeks post-SBRT. Indicated treatment: 15 Gy SBRT to primary tumor, nephrectomy 4 weeks later. Sequencing used blood, obtained from a patient whose treatment included radiotherapy and nephrectomy. The receptor set was obtained from a man aged 60-69 years with renal cell carcinoma.

The chain uses TRBV7-2 and TRBJ2-1, with 9 bases lining up with TRBD1. The V gene end was trimmed by 5 bases and the J gene end by 7 bases; junction bases not matched to a gene: 9. Per germline, CDR1 SGHTA and CDR2 FQGNSA. The CDR3 contains 15 residues. For the CDR3, the DNA is TGTGCCAGCAGCCTTCAAGGACAGGGGATAAATGAGCAGTTCTTC. Translating it yields CASSLQGQGINEQFF.

This sequence joins TRBV5-8 and TRBJ1-1; D gene ambiguous. CDR1 and CDR2 from the germline V gene are SGHTS and YDEGEE. The CDR3 has 14 amino acids. The V end was cut by 0 bases, the J end by 1 base, with 7 bases between. CDR3 DNA sequence: TGTGCCAGCAGCTTGGAGGGCTGGAACACTGAAGCTTTCTTT. Translated: CASSLEGWNTEAFF.

The genes are TRBV29-1 and TRBJ1-2; 12 nucleotides line up with TRBD1. Germline lookup yields CDR1 SQVTM and CDR2 ANQGSEA. This CDR3 has 18 amino acids. V gave up 6 bases and J gave up 4 bases; unmatched junction bases: 18. The CDR3 DNA reads as TGCAGCGTGTACCCCACCGGGACAGGGGGCCGACTTGCCTATGGCTACACCTTC. It is translated as CSVYPTGTGGRLAYGYTF.

The chain recombines TRBV6-1 with TRBJ2-3, with D unresolved. CDR1 MNHNS and CDR2 SASEGT come from the germline V gene. Trimming took 5 bases from V and 3 from J, leaving 3 bases between them. This CDR3 contains 11 residues. The CDR3 loop reads CASSQTDTQYF. For the CDR3, the DNA is TGTGCCAGCAGTCAGACAGATACGCAGTATTTT.

This rearrangement joins TRBV6-5 to TRBJ1-5, with D hard to call. Per germline, CDR1 MNHEY and CDR2 SVGAGI. V was trimmed by 6 bases and J by 4 bases, leaving 13 bases between them. The CDR3 consists of 14 residues. CDR3 loop: CASSFDGINQPQHF. CDR3 sequence (DNA): TGTGCCAGCAGCTTTGACGGAATTAATCAGCCCCAGCATTTT.

The genes are TRBV30 and TRBJ2-2; 12 bases agree with TRBD2. The CDR3 is made up of 16 amino acids. Germline loops: CDR1 GTSNPN, CDR2 SVGIG (reference sequence). Trimming removed 2 bases from V and 6 bases from J; junction bases left unmatched: 7. CDR3 protein: CAWSRGTSGFSGELFF. DNA for the CDR3: TGTGCCTGGAGTCGAGGGACTAGCGGGTTTTCCGGGGAGCTGTTTTTT.

The gene calls are TRBV5-1 and TRBJ1-3, with D perhaps TRBD1 (5 bases). V dropped 1 base and J dropped 4 bases, with 12 bases sitting between them. The CDR3 contains 15 residues. Germline V lookup: CDR1 SGHRS, CDR2 YFSETQ. DNA for the CDR3: TGCGCCAGCAGCTTGTTTGGGGGAACCGGAAACACCATATATTTT. Translation: CASSLFGGTGNTIYF.

For the CDR3, the DNA is TGTGCCAGCAGCCGCGGGGGAGAGACCCAGTACTTC. Translating it yields CASSRGGETQYF. The chain links TRBV7-2 to TRBJ2-5; 7 bases are a match to TRBD2. CDR1 SGHTA and CDR2 FQGNSA come from the germline V gene. V trimming: 5 bases; J trimming: 4 bases; junction bases outside the gene matches: 1. The CDR3 spans 12 residues. The variable domain in full, completed from reference TRBV7-2 and TRBJ2-5, reads GAGVSQSPSNKVTEKGKDVELRCDPISGHTALYWYRQSLGQGLEFLIYFQGNSAPDKSGLPSDRFSAERTGGSVSTLTIQRTQQEDSAVYLCASSRGGETQYFGPGTRLLVL.

The rearrangement links TRBV5-6 to TRBJ2-7, with 9 nucleotides matching TRBD2. Germline values: CDR1 SGHDT, CDR2 YYEEEE. The CDR3 consists of 15 residues. Trimming removed 3 bases from V and 4 bases from J; junction bases left unmatched: 8. The CDR3 coding sequence is TGTGCCAGCAGCTCAACGGCGGGAGGGTTTTACGAGCAGTACTTC. It specifies CASSSTAGGFYEQYF.

This clone was counted a single time. The chain's CDR3 is CASKMRDTGPYGYTF. The DNA of the CDR3 is TGTGCCAGCAAAATGCGGGACACCGGCCCCTATGGCTACACCTTC. The gene calls are TRBV6-5 and TRBJ1-2; possibly TRBD1 for D (6 bases). Germline lookup yields CDR1 MNHEY and CDR2 SVGAGI. Trimming left V 7 bases short and J 4 bases short, with 19 bases between. CDR3 length: 15 amino acids.

V and J are TRBV7-9 and TRBJ1-2; D is perhaps TRBD1 (6 bases). The V and J ends lost 9 bases and 6 bases respectively, with 14 bases between them. Germline V lookup: CDR1 SEHNR, CDR2 FQNEAQ (reference sequence). The CDR3 runs 12 residues. CDR3 loop: CASYSGGDGYTF. Here the CDR3 DNA reads TGTGCCAGTTACTCGGGGGGCGATGGCTACACCTTC.

The V gene is TRBV11-2, the J gene TRBJ2-7; 7 bases match TRBD2. V shed 6 bases, J shed 2 bases, and the junction held 4 bases outside the gene matches. The germline V gene has CDR1 SGHAT and CDR2 FQNNGV. CDR3 length equals 13 residues. The CDR3 loop reads CASRKLATYEQYF. CDR3 bases: TGTGCCAGCAGGAAACTAGCGACCTACGAGCAGTACTTC.

The chain uses TRBV5-1 and TRBJ1-1, with no clear D. CDR1 and CDR2 (germline): SGHRS, YFSETQ. Trimming cost V 1 base and J 2 bases, with 9 bases left between them. The CDR3 contains 14 residues. The CDR3 spells CASSLRPENTEAFF. The CDR3 DNA follows: TGCGCCAGCAGCTTGCGCCCAGAAAACACTGAAGCTTTCTTT. The variable domain in full, completed from reference TRBV5-1 and TRBJ1-1, reads KAGVTQTPRYLIKTRGQQVTLSCSPISGHRSVSWYQQTPGQGLQFLFEYFSETQRNKGNFPGRFSGRQFSNSRSEMNVSTLELGDSALYLCASSLRPENTEAFFGQGTRLTVV.

The gene calls are TRBV5-1 and TRBJ1-3, with D perhaps TRBD1 (6 bases). V was cut by 4 bases and J by 2 bases, with 19 bases left in between. This CDR3 is 17 amino acids long. Germline CDR1 reads SGHRS; CDR2 reads YFSETQ. The CDR3 here is CASSRTGHDRTGNTIYF. The CDR3 DNA reads as TGCGCCAGCAGCAGGACGGGACACGACCGTACTGGAAACACCATATATTTT.